The 30 T cell receptor beta chains in this list originate from one sample, sequenced in a study of immune characterization of retroperitoneal liposarcoma. TCRdb called the PCR reads again in MiXCR, with one record for every CDR3 protein. The sample consists of under 3,000 distinct CDR3 sequences, 49% of them appearing once. Source material: tumor tissue. These receptor sequences come from a female donor with retroperitoneal liposarcoma.

Only a few counts were recorded for this clonotype. The chain links TRBV6-1 to TRBJ2-2; TRBD2 aligns across 8 bases. This CDR3 is 16 amino acids long. The V gene's germline CDR1 is MNHNS and CDR2 SASEGT. The CDR3 nucleotides read TGTGCAAGAAAGTCGGGTAGCGGGGTGTTTCGGGGGGAGCTGTTTTTT. Amino acids: CARKSGSGVFRGELFF.

The rearrangement links TRBV12-3 or TRBV12-4 to TRBJ2-1; 8 positions match TRBD1. TRBJ2-7 matches the DNA end more closely, so the J call is doubtful. This CDR3 has 18 amino acids. The CDR3 sequence is CASSLVIRGTGRIYEQYF. CDR3 coding DNA: TGTGCCAGCAGTTTGGTAATTCGGGGGACAGGTCGTATCTACGAGCAGTACTTC.

CDR3 in amino acids: CASSLQGGSSYNSPLHF. The DNA of the CDR3 is TGTGCCAGCTCCTTGCAGGGAGGATCCTCCTATAATTCACCCCTCCACTTT. The rearrangement joins TRBV11-3 to TRBJ1-6; D might be TRBD1 (5 bases). The germline V gene has CDR1 SGHNT and CDR2 YENEEA. Trimming pared 8 bases from V and 0 bases from J, leaving 17 bases between. This CDR3 is built from 17 residues.

This clonotype has just a few counts. The genes are TRBV7-2 and TRBJ2-1, with 7 bases fitting TRBD2. Germline assignment: CDR1 SGHTA and CDR2 FQGNSA. The CDR3 loop spans 18 amino acids. V shed 3 bases, J shed 2 bases, and the junction held 13 bases outside the gene matches. CDR3 sequence reads: CASSLGGLRAPPYNEQFF. The CDR3 DNA sequence: TGTGCCAGCAGCTTGGGAGGGTTACGGGCCCCGCCCTACAATGAGCAGTTCTTC.

The CDR3 DNA reads TGTGCCAGCAGTGATCCGGGTTACAGCACCGGGGAGCTGTTTTTT. Protein product: CASSDPGYSTGELFF. The V gene is TRBV6-1, the J gene TRBJ2-2; unclear D gene. This CDR3 has 15 residues. V lost 3 bases, J lost 4 bases, and 12 bases lay in between. CDR1 MNHNS and CDR2 SASEGT come from the germline V gene.

This clonotype was observed a few times. The chain uses TRBV6-2 or TRBV6-3 and TRBJ2-5; the match to TRBD1 covers 11 bases. The J call is uncertain, as TRBJ2-7 better fits the DNA end. The CDR3 contains 16 residues. Germline V gene lookup returns CDR1 MNHEY and CDR2 SVGEGT. The CDR3 here is CASSYLTGTGGYEQYF. As DNA, the CDR3 is TGTGCCAGCAGTTACCTTACCGGGACAGGGGGCTACGAGCAGTACTTC.

The chain couples TRBV11-1 to TRBJ2-1, with a tentative D call TRBD1 (5 bases). The J call may be in error: the DNA end matches TRBJ2-7 better. Germline CDR1 reads SGHAT; CDR2 reads FQDESV (reference sequence). CDR3 length: 15 amino acids. The CDR3: CASSPGPDKAYEQYF. CDR3 bases: TGTGCCAGCAGCCCCGGCCCGGACAAAGCCTACGAGCAGTACTTC.

In its sample, this clonotype was seen once. The chain combines TRBV6-5 with TRBJ2-4; TRBD1 is a possible D gene (5 bases). Germline V gives CDR1 MNHEY, CDR2 SVGAGI. The CDR3 is 13 amino acids. The germline V and J ends were trimmed by 4 bases and 5 bases, with 9 bases remaining between them. This chain's CDR3 is CASSWEGENIQYF. The CDR3 nucleotides are TGTGCCAGCAGTTGGGAAGGGGAAAACATTCAGTACTTC.

The gene calls are TRBV7-6 and TRBJ2-1; 8 bases align to TRBD1. CDR1 SGHVS and CDR2 FNYEAQ come from the germline V gene. Trimming removed 5 bases from V and 10 bases from J; junction bases left unmatched: 13. The CDR3 contains 15 residues. DNA of the CDR3: TGTGCCAGCAGCCTAGACAGGGGCGCCGCCTACGAGCAGTTCTTC. It is translated as CASSLDRGAAYEQFF.

The chain carries TRBV6-5 and TRBJ2-1, with D perhaps matching TRBD2 (5 bases). The DNA end favors TRBJ2-5, so the J call may be wrong. In germline, CDR1 is MNHEY, CDR2 SVGAGI. The CDR3 is made up of 16 amino acids. The CDR3 DNA sequence: TGTGCCAGCAGTTACTCAGAAGGCGAGGGAGAAGAGACCCAGTACTTC. Translated: CASSYSEGEGEETQYF.

This clonotype was detected a few times. The gene calls are TRBV6-1 and TRBJ1-5; tentative D call: TRBD1 (5 bases). The V end lost 1 base, the J end lost 2 bases, and 9 bases lay between the germline ends. Germline V lookup: CDR1 MNHNS, CDR2 SASEGT. This CDR3 region has 15 residues. The CDR3 reads CASSEVGGGNQPQHF. The CDR3 DNA is TGTGCCAGCAGTGAAGTAGGAGGGGGCAATCAGCCCCAGCATTTT.

In its sample, this clonotype ranks as medium-sized. The V and J genes are TRBV12-3 or TRBV12-4 and TRBJ2-3; 10 bases map to TRBD2. Trimming took 11 bases from V and 2 from J; bases not matched to a gene: 7. CDR3 length equals 14 residues. The CDR3 nucleotides are TGTGCCTCCTCTAGCGGGAGACTCACAGATACGCAGTATTTT. As protein: CASSSGRLTDTQYF.

This clonotype is categorized as medium-sized. The junction differs from germline at one of its ends, possibly a read error. V and J are TRBV6-1 and TRBJ2-5; D is unclear. In germline, CDR1 is MNHNS, CDR2 SASEGT. The length of the CDR3 is 13 residues. CDR3 region: CASSSRPQGTQYF. The CDR3 DNA reads as TGTGCCAGCAGCTCCCGACCCCAAGGGACCCAGTACTTC.

CDR3 bases: TGTGCCAGCAGCTTCACTCTCTTCACGGGACGTGAGCAGTACTTC. Translation: CASSFTLFTGREQYF. This chain uses TRBV7-2 with TRBJ2-5, with D perhaps given as TRBD1 or TRBD2 (5 bases each). This CDR3 comprises 15 residues. The ends were cut back, 3 bases at V and 11 bases at J, with 22 bases in the middle. Germline values: CDR1 SGHTA, CDR2 FQGNSA.

This clonotype is judged medium-sized. This rearrangement joins TRBV7-6 to TRBJ2-1, with 13 bases that match TRBD2. CDR3 length: 15 residues. CDR1 SGHVS and CDR2 FNYEAQ come from the germline V gene. J lost 6 bases, V lost 3 bases, and 2 bases had no gene match. The CDR3 protein is CASSLGLAGINEQFF. In DNA, the CDR3 is TGTGCCAGCAGCTTGGGACTAGCGGGGATCAATGAGCAGTTCTTC.

This clonotype was found a few times. The genes are TRBV5-4 and TRBJ1-1, with TRBD1 matching 7 bases. Trimming at V came to 2 bases and at J to 5 bases, leaving 9 bases not matched to a gene. Per germline, CDR1 SGHNT and CDR2 YYREEE (reference sequence). This CDR3 has 15 residues. In DNA form, the CDR3 reads TGTGCCAGCAGCTTCAACCAGGGGGTTAATACTGAAGCTTTCTTT. Its protein product is CASSFNQGVNTEAFF.

The V gene is TRBV6-1, the J gene TRBJ2-1, with D possibly matching TRBD2 (6 bases). This CDR3 has 15 amino acids. V was trimmed by 5 bases and J by 3 bases, leaving 14 bases between them. CDR1 and CDR2 (germline): MNHNS, SASEGT. Written as DNA, the CDR3 is TGTGCCAGCAGTTTGGTGGGAGGCTTCTACAATGAGCAGTTCTTC. This codes for CASSLVGGFYNEQFF.

The V and J genes are TRBV6-1 and TRBJ2-1; D is perhaps TRBD2 (7 bases). The end of the DNA fits TRBJ2-5 better, so the J call may be wrong. The CDR3 spans 13 residues. CDR1 is MNHNS, CDR2 SASEGT, per germline. This CDR3 is CASGEGGLETQYF. CDR3 coding DNA: TGTGCCAGCGGGGAGGGGGGGTTAGAGACCCAGTACTTC.

In its sample, this clonotype was seen once. The chain recombines TRBV12-3 or TRBV12-4 with TRBJ2-1; TRBD2 matches 12 bases. The V gene end was trimmed by 11 bases and the J gene end by 5 bases; junction bases not matched to a gene: 10. This CDR3 has 15 residues. The CDR3: CASLASGGGNNEQFF. The DNA of the CDR3 is TGTGCCTCCCTTGCTAGCGGGGGGGGCAACAATGAGCAGTTCTTC.

This clonotype is judged medium-sized. The chain carries TRBV11-3 and TRBJ2-1; 7 bases agree with TRBD2. The J call is uncertain, as TRBJ2-7 better fits the DNA end. The CDR3 runs to 15 residues. Germline lookup yields CDR1 SGHNT and CDR2 YENEEA. The CDR3 sequence is CASSLAAGSPYEQYF. CDR3 nucleotide sequence: TGTGCCAGCAGCTTAGCAGCGGGATCTCCCTACGAGCAGTACTTC.

V gene TRBV6-1 combines with J gene TRBJ2-1; 9 bases map to TRBD2. V dropped 8 bases and J dropped 0; count of bases not matched to a gene: 5. This CDR3 contains 15 residues. The germline V gene encodes CDR1 MNHNS and CDR2 SASEGT. The CDR3 DNA is TGTGCCAGCCGACTAGCGGAAAGCTCCTACAATGAGCAGTTCTTC. It is translated as CASRLAESSYNEQFF.

V gene TRBV6-6 combines with J gene TRBJ2-1; TRBD1 matches 9 bases. There are 15 residues in the CDR3. Per germline, CDR1 MNHNY and CDR2 SVGAGI (reference sequence). J lost 13 bases, V lost 0 bases, and 10 bases had no gene match. This chain's CDR3 is CASSYSTGGRETQFF. CDR3 coding DNA: TGTGCCAGCAGTTACTCGACAGGGGGTAGGGAGACCCAGTTCTTC.

Only a few counts were recorded for this clonotype. The rearrangement links TRBV6-1 to TRBJ2-4; tentatively, D is TRBD1 (6 bases). This CDR3 is built from 12 residues. V lost 6 bases and J lost 9, with 12 bases in between. The germline V gene encodes CDR1 MNHNS and CDR2 SASEGT. The CDR3 DNA reads TGTGCCAGCAGGAACAGGGTGGGCATTCAGTACTTC. Translated: CASRNRVGIQYF.

The genes are TRBV7-2 and TRBJ1-1, with unresolved D. Trimming shortened V by 5 bases and J by 4 bases, and 17 bases separated the two germline ends. CDR1 and CDR2 from the germline V gene are SGHTA and FQGNSA. The CDR3 spans 15 residues. CDR3 sequence reads: CASSPSWVGGTEAFF. The CDR3 nucleotides are TGTGCCAGCAGCCCCTCTTGGGTTGGCGGCACTGAAGCTTTCTTT.

This clonotype was counted a few times. The chain links TRBV7-8 to TRBJ2-1; TRBD2 is a possible D gene (6 bases). The CDR3 is 14 residues long. V was pared by 5 bases and J by 6 bases, with 14 bases between. Germline values: CDR1 SGHVS, CDR2 FQNEAQ. The CDR3 coding sequence is TGTGCCAGCAGCCCGACTAGGTTTGGCAATGAGCAGTTCTTC. Translation gives CASSPTRFGNEQFF.

The chain carries TRBV6-6 and TRBJ2-1; 11 nucleotides match TRBD2. With V trimmed by 0 bases and J by 0 bases, 10 bases remained unmatched. The CDR3 runs 20 residues. CDR1 and CDR2 from the germline V gene are MNHNY and SVGAGI (reference sequence). CDR3 sequence (DNA): TGTGCCAGCAGTTACTCCCGAGGGACTAGCGGCCCGAGCTCCTACAATGAGCAGTTCTTC. Its translation is CASSYSRGTSGPSSYNEQFF.

Details on this clonotype: A much larger clone is a single base away; this may be a read error. The CDR3 DNA reads as TGTGCCAGCAGGGGGTCCGGGGGAGGAGATGAGCAGTTATTC. Protein product: CASRGSGGGDEQLF. The V and J genes are TRBV12-3 or TRBV12-4 and TRBJ2-1; D might be TRBD2 (6 bases). The CDR3 is made up of 14 amino acids.

The V gene is TRBV6-6, the J gene TRBJ2-6; D remains unclear. This CDR3 contains 14 residues. CDR1 is MNHNY, CDR2 SVGAGI, per germline (reference sequence). V dropped 4 bases and J dropped 4 bases, with 8 bases sitting between them. In nucleotides, the CDR3 is TGTGCCAGCAGTTCCGACTGGGGGGCCAACGTCCTGACTTTC. Translated, it gives CASSSDWGANVLTF.

The genes are TRBV4-1 and TRBJ2-1; 9 bases are a match to TRBD1. TRBJ2-7 explains the end of the DNA better; the J call may be wrong. Germline V gene data show CDR1 as MGHRA and CDR2 as YSYEKL. This CDR3 contains 16 residues. In DNA, the CDR3 is TGCGCCAGCAGCTGGAAGTGGGACAGGGAGAAGTACGAGCAGTACTTC. This codes for CASSWKWDREKYEQYF.

The gene calls are TRBV6-8 and TRBJ2-1; TRBD2 agrees at 11 bases. Germline CDR1 MNHGY, CDR2 SAAAGT. Trimming cost V 7 bases and J 5 bases; bases outside gene matches: 10. This CDR3 is 16 amino acids long. CDR3 amino acids: CASTKWGLADHNEQFF. CDR3 bases: TGTGCCAGCACCAAGTGGGGACTAGCGGACCACAATGAGCAGTTCTTC.